This T cell receptor (beta chain) was identified in a study of blood T cell repertoires in COVID-19 (dated by TCRdb to about 2020). For the study in its entirety: Samples from collaborators originated in the United States, Italy and Spain and spanned both the acute and convalescent phases of COVID-19. The material from the prospective study consisted of cDNA or gDNA derived from T cells, B-cell-depleted T cells, or PBMCs. The dataset comprised deeply sampled blood TCRbeta repertoires from subjects exposed to, actively infected with, or recovered from COVID-19. The repertoires were released in a freely available public database intended as a resource for research on the immune response to SARS-CoV-2. The samples were drawn from two sources: the first 160 participants of the ongoing ImmuneRACE study, and over 1,000 subjects contributed by 6 global collaborators. Nearly every sample came with metadata listing a de-identified subject ID, COVID-19 status, age in years and sex. HLA class I and class II types, where available, came from metadata supplied by the sample provider rather than from assay-based typing. Study-level results and caveats: The quantity of clinical and demographic metadata differed by source and by participant and was supplied without curation.

TCRbeta CDR3 regions were amplified from genomic DNA using the immunoSEQ Assay, a bias-controlled multiplex PCR. The original methods were these. Nucleated cell counts per sample were estimated from amplification of reference gene primers within the assay. Sequence reads were collapsed and filtered to measure the absolute abundance of every unique TCRbeta CDR3 rearrangement. Productive Simpson clonality was computed per sample as the square root of Simpson's diversity index over productive rearrangements. Imported from immuneACCESS, the table was reduced by TCRdb to in-frame sequences with V and J called. These copies leave out some clones; in studies compared against another copy, an unresolved V gene accounts for under half, and the cause of the remainder is not known. D and trimming were read from the DNA, whereas the V and J calls and clone size are those reported in that table. The sample table lists 380,000 or so clones, around 90% of them with a count of one. Together, the top ten hold 1.2% of the sample.

Each collaborating institution followed its own protocols to collect whole blood in K2EDTA tubes. For TCRbeta analysis, collaborator samples were shipped as frozen whole blood, as isolated PBMCs, or as DNA extracted from either sample type. Spanning cysteine to phenylalanine, the CDR3 consists of 17 amino acids. CDR3 DNA is the only sequence kept; it has 51 bases, read in frame from the first base. From V the trimming removes 4 bases and from J it removes 2 bases, while the gene matches leave 11 bases of the junction unaccounted for. Sequences SGHRS (CDR1) and YFSETQ (CDR2) are obtained from the germline V gene. Concerning this clone: It lacks a known antigen. Within one base of it there is no much larger clone, and no base qualities were kept.

Sequencing input: peripheral blood. The source is a man aged 40-50 years with acute or convalescent COVID-19. The chain links TRBV5-1 with TRBJ1-5, and 8 bases in between align with TRBD1. The CDR3 protein: CASSRVWDRRGNQPQHF. In nucleotide form, the sequence is TGCGCCAGCAGCCGGGTTTGGGACAGGAGAGGCAATCAGCCCCAGCATTTT.